Presented here are 5 T cell receptor beta chains from one specimen sequenced in a study of blood T cell repertoires in COVID-19. Using immunoSEQ multiplex PCR, the repertoire was profiled, and TCRdb retains in-frame clones only, with some absent. The sample records around 130,000 clones, roughly 83% being singletons. Sequencing used peripheral blood. The receptors stem from a woman aged 30 to 39 who had recovered from COVID-19.

The V gene is TRBV30, the J gene TRBJ2-7; D may be TRBD2 (6 bases). Per the germline V gene, CDR1 is GTSNPN and CDR2 is SVGIG (reference sequence). V lost 5 bases and J 0 bases, leaving 8 bases between the germline ends. There are 12 residues in the CDR3. The CDR3 DNA sequence: TGTGCCTGGCCGGGGGTCTCCTACGAGCAGTACTTC. Its translation: CAWPGVSYEQYF.

This chain joins TRBV11-3 and TRBJ2-2; D is ambiguous. V was pared by 5 bases and J by 5 bases, with 18 bases between. The CDR3 runs to 16 residues. CDR1 and CDR2 (germline): SGHNT, YENEEA. CDR3 residues: CASSPRPGLRTGELFF. In DNA form, the CDR3 reads TGTGCCAGCAGCCCACGTCCGGGTTTGAGGACCGGGGAGCTGTTTTTT.

The chain links TRBV4-1 to TRBJ1-3, with D perhaps matching TRBD1 (6 bases). This CDR3 region has 16 residues. Trimming left V 1 base short and J 6 bases short, with 16 bases between. CDR1 and CDR2 (germline): MGHRA, YSYEKL. DNA for the CDR3: TGCGCCAGCAGCCAAGTGACCGACAGGTCGTTAAACACCATATATTTT. This translates into CASSQVTDRSLNTIYF.

This chain uses TRBV3-1 (or the pseudogene TRBV3-2) with TRBJ1-5, with 9 bases lining up with TRBD1. The CDR3 is 17 amino acids. Germline V gene sequence: CDR1 LGHDT, CDR2 YNNKEL (reference sequence). Unmatched junction bases numbered 7, after V lost 3 bases and J lost 1 base. The CDR3 DNA follows: TGTGCCAGCAGCCAGGGGACAGGGTCGGGCAGCAATCAGCCCCAGCATTTT. Translating gives CASSQGTGSGSNQPQHF.

The V call is TRBV7-3, the J call TRBJ2-2, with TRBD2 identical over 10 bases. The CDR3 has 19 residues. V was clipped by 4 bases and J by 6 bases; unmatched bases: 17. Germline V gene lookup returns CDR1 SGHTA and CDR2 FQGTGA. The CDR3 sequence: CASSSRGGAGGPRAGELFF. DNA for the CDR3: TGTGCCAGCAGCTCCCGCGGGGGAGCGGGGGGGCCTAGGGCCGGGGAGCTGTTTTTT.